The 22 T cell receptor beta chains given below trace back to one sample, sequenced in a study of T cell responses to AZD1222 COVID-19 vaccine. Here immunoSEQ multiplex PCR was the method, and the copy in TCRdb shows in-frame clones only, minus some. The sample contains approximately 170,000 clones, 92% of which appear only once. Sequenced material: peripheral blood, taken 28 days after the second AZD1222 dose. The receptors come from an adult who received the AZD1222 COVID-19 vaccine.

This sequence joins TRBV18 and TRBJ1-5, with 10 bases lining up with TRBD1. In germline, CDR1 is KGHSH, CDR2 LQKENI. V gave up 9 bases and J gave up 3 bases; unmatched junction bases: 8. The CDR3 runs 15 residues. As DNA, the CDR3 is TGTGCCAGTTCGATGGGACAGGGGTACAATCAGCCCCAGCATTTT. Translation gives CASSMGQGYNQPQHF.

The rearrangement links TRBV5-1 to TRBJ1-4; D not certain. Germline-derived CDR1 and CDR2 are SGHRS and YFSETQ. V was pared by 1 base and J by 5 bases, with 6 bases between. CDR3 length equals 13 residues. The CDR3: CASSLSENEKLFF. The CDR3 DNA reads TGCGCCAGCAGCTTGAGTGAGAATGAAAAACTGTTTTTT.

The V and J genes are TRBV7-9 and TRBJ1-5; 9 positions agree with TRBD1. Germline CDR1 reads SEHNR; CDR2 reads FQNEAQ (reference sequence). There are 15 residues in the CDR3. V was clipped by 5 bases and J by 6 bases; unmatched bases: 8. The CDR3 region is CASSRAGTGFQPQHF. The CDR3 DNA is TGTGCCAGCAGCCGCGCTGGGACAGGGTTTCAGCCCCAGCATTTT. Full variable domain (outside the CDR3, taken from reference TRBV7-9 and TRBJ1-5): DTGVSQNPRHKITKRGQNVTFRCDPISEHNRLYWYRQTLGQGPEFLTYFQNEAQLEKSRLLSDRFSAERPKGSFSTLEIQRTEQGDSAMYLCASSRAGTGFQPQHFGDGTRLSIL.

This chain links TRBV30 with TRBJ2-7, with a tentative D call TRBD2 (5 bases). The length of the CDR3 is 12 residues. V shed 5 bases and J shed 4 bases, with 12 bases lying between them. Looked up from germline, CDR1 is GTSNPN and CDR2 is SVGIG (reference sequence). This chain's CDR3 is CAWAQGSYEQYF. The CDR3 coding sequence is TGTGCCTGGGCCCAAGGGAGTTACGAGCAGTACTTC.

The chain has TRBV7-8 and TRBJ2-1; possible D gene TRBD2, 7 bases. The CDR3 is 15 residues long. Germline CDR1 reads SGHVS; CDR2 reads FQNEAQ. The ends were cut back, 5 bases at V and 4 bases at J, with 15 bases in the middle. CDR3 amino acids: CASSNRGAIYNEQFF. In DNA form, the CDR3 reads TGTGCCAGCAGCAACCGGGGGGCGATTTACAATGAGCAGTTCTTC.

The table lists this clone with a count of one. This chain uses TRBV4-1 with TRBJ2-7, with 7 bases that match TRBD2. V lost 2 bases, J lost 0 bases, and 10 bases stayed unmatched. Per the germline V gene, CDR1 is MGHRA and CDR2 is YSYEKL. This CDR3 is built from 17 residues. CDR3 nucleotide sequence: TGCGCCAGCAGCCAAACAACCCGGGGGGATTACTCCTACGAGCAGTACTTC. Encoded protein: CASSQTTRGDYSYEQYF.

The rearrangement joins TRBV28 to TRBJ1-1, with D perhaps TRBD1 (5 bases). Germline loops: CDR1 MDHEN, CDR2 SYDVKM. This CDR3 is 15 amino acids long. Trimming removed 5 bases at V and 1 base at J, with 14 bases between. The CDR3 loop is CASSPAGTENTEAFF. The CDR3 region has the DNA TGTGCCAGCAGTCCGGCCGGGACCGAGAACACTGAAGCTTTCTTT. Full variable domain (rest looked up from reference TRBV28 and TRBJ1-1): DVKVTQSSRYLVKRTGEKVFLECVQDMDHENMFWYRQDPGLGLRLIYFSYDVKMKEKGDIPEGYSVSREKKERFSLILESASTNQTSMYLCASSPAGTENTEAFFGQGTRLTVV.

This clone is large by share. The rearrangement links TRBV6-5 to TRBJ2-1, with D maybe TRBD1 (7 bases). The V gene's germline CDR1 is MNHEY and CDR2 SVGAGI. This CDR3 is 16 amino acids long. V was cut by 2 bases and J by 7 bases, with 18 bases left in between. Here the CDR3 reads CASSYLEAGGRNEQFF. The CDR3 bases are TGTGCCAGCAGTTACCTCGAGGCAGGGGGGAGGAATGAGCAGTTCTTC.

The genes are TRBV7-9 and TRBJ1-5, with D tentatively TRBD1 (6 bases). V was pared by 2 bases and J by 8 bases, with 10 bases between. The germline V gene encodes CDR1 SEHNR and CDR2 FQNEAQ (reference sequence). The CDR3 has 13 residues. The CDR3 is CASSLTGSEPQHF. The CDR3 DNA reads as TGTGCCAGCAGCTTAACAGGGTCTGAGCCCCAGCATTTT.

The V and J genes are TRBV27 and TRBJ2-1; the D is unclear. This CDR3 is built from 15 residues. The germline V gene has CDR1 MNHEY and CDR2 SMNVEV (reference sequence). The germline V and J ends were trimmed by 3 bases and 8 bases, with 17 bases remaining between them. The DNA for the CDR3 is TGTGCCAGCAGTTTTGGAGTCCATAACCCCCATGAGCAGTTCTTC. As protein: CASSFGVHNPHEQFF.

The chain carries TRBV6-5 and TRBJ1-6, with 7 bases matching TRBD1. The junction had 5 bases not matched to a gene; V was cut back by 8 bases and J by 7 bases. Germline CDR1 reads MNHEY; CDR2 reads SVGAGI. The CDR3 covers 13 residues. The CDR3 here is CASCRDRNSPLHF. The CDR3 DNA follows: TGTGCCAGCTGCCGGGACAGAAATTCACCCCTCCACTTT.

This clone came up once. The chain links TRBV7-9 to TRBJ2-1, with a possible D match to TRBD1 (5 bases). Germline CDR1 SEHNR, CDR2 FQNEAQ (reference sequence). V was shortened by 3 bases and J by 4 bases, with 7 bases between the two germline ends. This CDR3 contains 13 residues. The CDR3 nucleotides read TGTGCCAGCAGCTTCCGACAGTACAATGAGCAGTTCTTC. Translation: CASSFRQYNEQFF.

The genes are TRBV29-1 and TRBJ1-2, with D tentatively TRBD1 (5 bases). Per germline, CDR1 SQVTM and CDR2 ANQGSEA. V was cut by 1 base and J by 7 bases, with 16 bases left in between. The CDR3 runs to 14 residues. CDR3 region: CSVEVVSPGGGYTF. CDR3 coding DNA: TGCAGCGTTGAAGTTGTTTCCCCTGGGGGTGGCTACACCTTC.

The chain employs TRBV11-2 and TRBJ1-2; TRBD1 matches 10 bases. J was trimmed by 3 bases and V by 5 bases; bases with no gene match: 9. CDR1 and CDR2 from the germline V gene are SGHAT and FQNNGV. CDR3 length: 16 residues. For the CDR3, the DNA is TGTGCCAGCAGCCTCCGGACAGGGGGAAGGTACTATGGCTACACCTTC. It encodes CASSLRTGGRYYGYTF.

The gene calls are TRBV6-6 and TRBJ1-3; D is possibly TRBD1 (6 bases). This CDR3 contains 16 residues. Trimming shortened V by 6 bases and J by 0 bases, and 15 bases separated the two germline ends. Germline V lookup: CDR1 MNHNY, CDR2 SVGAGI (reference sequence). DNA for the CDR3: TGTGCCAGCAGAGTGACAGGCTTAACCTCTGGAAACACCATATATTTT. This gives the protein CASRVTGLTSGNTIYF.

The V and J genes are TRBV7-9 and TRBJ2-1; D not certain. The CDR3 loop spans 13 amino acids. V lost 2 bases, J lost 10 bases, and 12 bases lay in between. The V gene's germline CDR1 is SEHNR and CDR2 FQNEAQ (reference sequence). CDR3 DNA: TGTGCCAGCAGCTTATCTCGGCTTCCCGAGCAGTTCTTC. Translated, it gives CASSLSRLPEQFF.

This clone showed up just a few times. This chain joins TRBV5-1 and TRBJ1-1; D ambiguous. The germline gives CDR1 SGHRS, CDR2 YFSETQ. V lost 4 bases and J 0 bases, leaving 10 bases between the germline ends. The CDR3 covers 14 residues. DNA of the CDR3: TGCGCCAGCAGCCGAGGGCCCATGAACACTGAAGCTTTCTTT. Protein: CASSRGPMNTEAFF. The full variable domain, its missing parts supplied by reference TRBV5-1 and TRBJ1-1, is KAGVTQTPRYLIKTRGQQVTLSCSPISGHRSVSWYQQTPGQGLQFLFEYFSETQRNKGNFPGRFSGRQFSNSRSEMNVSTLELGDSALYLCASSRGPMNTEAFFGQGTRLTVV.

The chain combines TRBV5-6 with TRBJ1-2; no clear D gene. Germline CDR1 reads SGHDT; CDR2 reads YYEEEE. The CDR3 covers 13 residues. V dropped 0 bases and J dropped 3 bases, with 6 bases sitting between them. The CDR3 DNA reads TGTGCCAGCAGCTTGGGGCCACACTATGGCTACACCTTC. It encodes CASSLGPHYGYTF.

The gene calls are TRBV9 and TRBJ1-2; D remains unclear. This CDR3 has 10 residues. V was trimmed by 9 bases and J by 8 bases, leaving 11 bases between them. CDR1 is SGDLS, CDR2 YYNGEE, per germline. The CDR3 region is CAIPDGGYTF. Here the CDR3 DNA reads TGTGCCATTCCTGATGGCGGCTACACCTTC.

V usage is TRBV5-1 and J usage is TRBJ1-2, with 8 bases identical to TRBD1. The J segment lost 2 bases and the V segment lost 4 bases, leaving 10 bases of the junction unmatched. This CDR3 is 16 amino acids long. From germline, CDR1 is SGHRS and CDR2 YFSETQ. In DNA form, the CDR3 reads TGCGCCAGCAGCCAAACGGACAGGGCCGAAAACTATGGCTACACCTTC. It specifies CASSQTDRAENYGYTF.

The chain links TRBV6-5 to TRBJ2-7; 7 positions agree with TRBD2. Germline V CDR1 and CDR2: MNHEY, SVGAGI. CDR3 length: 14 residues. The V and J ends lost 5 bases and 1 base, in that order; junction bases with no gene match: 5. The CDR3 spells CASSRGGDSYEQYF. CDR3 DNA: TGTGCCAGCAGTCGGGGAGGGGATTCCTACGAGCAGTACTTC.

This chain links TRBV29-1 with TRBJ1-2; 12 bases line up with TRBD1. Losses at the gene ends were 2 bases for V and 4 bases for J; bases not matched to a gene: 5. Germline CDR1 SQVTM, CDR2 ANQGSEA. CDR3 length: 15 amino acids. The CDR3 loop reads CSVEPGQGAFYGYTF. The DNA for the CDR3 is TGCAGCGTTGAACCGGGACAGGGGGCGTTCTATGGCTACACCTTC.